This TCR beta chain stems from a study of radiotherapy plus CTLA-4 blockade in lung cancer (dated by TCRdb to 2017 to 2018). Regarding the research as a whole: Objective responses occurred in roughly a sixth of enrolled patients, and 30% to 35% achieved disease control.

The study tested focal radiation therapy combined with CTLA-4 blockade (ipilimumab) in patients with chemo-refractory metastatic non-small-cell lung cancer. Turning to this clone: No cognate antigen has been identified for it. Base qualities were left out, and no much larger clone turns up one base away.

The investigation overall reported the following: The strongest predictors of response, as reported, were early dynamic changes in blood T cell clones along with a rise in serum interferon-beta after radiation. TCR clones derived from tumors expanded in peripheral blood after treatment with radiotherapy and ipilimumab.

The library was obtained by the immunoSEQ multiplex PCR assay. TCRdb holds this immuneACCESS table with in-frame rearrangements only. Some clones are missing; in checked studies, unresolved V genes explain under half, and the rest has no known cause. This sample has roughly 120,000 clones in its table, and nearly 80% of those were observed once. The top ten clones comprise around 4.8% of the sample. The junction shows trimming of 1 base on V and 9 bases on J, plus 13 bases between the germline ends. Its CDR3 holds 14 amino acids, cysteine through phenylalanine. The read is trimmed to its CDR3 DNA, 42 bases read in frame from base 1. The germline V gene (reference sequence) yields SGHNT for CDR1 and YYREEE for CDR2.

The TCR sequence derives from a human donor with non-small cell lung cancer who had a partial response to radiotherapy plus ipilimumab. The sequence is built from TRBV5-4 and TRBJ2-2; 5 matching bases give a weak D call of TRBD2. Sequencing used peripheral blood, obtained from a patient treated with radiotherapy plus ipilimumab. The DNA reads as follows: TGTGCCAGCAGCTTGAGAGGGCAGTCCAGGGAGCTGTTTTTT. Its product reads: CASSLRGQSRELFF. Outside the CDR3, residues come from the reference TRBV5-4 and TRBJ2-2 proteins, so the full variable domain is: ETGVTQSPTHLIKTRGQQVTLRCSSQSGHNTVSWYQQALGQGPQFIFQYYREEENGRGNFPPRFSGLQFPNYSSELNVNALELDDSALYLCASSLRGQSRELFFGEGSRLTVL.